This T cell receptor (beta chain) was sequenced for a study of cytomegalovirus exposure and HLA in healthy donors. Findings and limits, study-wide: Data from an earlier analysis indicated that most TCR beta V segments were productive either about 87% or about 30% of the time. Specificity of a few CMV-associated chains for CMV antigens was verified in vitro. Other equally common chains were less clonally expanded than HLA-associated TCR beta chains, a later analysis showed.

Note on this clone: The target antigen is unknown.

A multiplex PCR was run with 60 Vbeta primers and 13 Jbeta primers. TCRdb's copy holds only in-frame clones and misses some; the assay was immunoSEQ multiplex PCR. The table has more than 95,000 clones, 65% to 75% seen once. The germline V gene encodes CDR1 MRHNA and CDR2 SNTAGT. The CDR3 spans 13 residues. With 6 bases clipped from V and 8 bases from J, the junction kept 8 bases outside the gene matches. The sequencing input was PBMCs. The sequence came from a woman between 50 and 59 years old in good health and CMV-seropositive. V gene TRBV6-4 combines with J gene TRBJ1-2, with 8 bases aligning to TRBD1. DNA of the CDR3: TGTGCCAGCAGCCCTGGGACAGGCGTCGGCTACACCTTC. It specifies CASSPGTGVGYTF.